This T cell receptor (beta chain) was sequenced during a study of STAT5B mutations in CD4+ large granular lymphocyte leukemia. The assay was immunoSEQ multiplex PCR, and TCRdb's table has in-frame clones only and misses some. The sample contains 30,000 to 40,000 clones, about 91% of which appear only once. Specimen: CD4+ T cells from blood buffy coats. This sequence was found in a human donor in good health.

CDR3 loop: CATSRGTSGVTDTQYF. In DNA form, the CDR3 reads TGTGCCACCAGCAGAGGGACTAGCGGTGTCACAGATACGCAGTATTTT. V gene TRBV15 combines with J gene TRBJ2-3; 10 nucleotides line up with TRBD2. Trimming at V came to 1 base and at J to 2 bases, leaving 3 bases not matched to a gene. Looked up from germline, CDR1 is LNHNV and CDR2 is YYDKDF (reference sequence). The CDR3 is 16 residues long.